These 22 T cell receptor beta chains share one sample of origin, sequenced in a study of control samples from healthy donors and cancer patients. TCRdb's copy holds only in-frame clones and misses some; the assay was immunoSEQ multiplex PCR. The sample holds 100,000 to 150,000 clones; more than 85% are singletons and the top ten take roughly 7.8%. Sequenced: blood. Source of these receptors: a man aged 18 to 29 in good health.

The CDR3 DNA follows: TGCGCCAGCAGAGGGACAGGGGTGGATGAAAAACTGTTTTTT. Amino acid sequence: CASRGTGVDEKLFF. V is TRBV5-1 and J is TRBJ1-4, with 10 nucleotides matching TRBD1. Germline lookup yields CDR1 SGHRS and CDR2 YFSETQ. The CDR3 loop spans 14 amino acids. With V trimmed by 5 bases and J by 6 bases, 4 bases remained unmatched.

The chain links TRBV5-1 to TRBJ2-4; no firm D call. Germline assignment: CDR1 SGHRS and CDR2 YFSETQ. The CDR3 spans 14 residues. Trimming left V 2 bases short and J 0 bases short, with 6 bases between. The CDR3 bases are TGCGCCAGCAGCTTCGGCGTAGCCAAAAACATTCAGTACTTC. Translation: CASSFGVAKNIQYF.

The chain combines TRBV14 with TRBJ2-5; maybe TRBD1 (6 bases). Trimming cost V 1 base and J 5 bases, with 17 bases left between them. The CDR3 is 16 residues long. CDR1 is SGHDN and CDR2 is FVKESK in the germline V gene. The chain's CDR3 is CASSQGTVVSRETQYF. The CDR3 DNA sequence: TGTGCCAGCAGCCAAGGGACAGTAGTGAGTAGGGAGACCCAGTACTTC.

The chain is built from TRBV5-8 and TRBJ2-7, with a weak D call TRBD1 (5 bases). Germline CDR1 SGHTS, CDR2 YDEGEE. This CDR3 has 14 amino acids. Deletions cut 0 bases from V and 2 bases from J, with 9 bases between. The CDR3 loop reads CASSLGDSTYEQYF. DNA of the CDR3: TGTGCCAGCAGCTTGGGAGACAGCACCTACGAGCAGTACTTC.

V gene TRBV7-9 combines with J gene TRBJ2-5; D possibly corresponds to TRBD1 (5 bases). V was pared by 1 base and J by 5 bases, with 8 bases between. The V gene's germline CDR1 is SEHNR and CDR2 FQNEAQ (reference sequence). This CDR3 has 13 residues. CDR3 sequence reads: CASSLGTTETQYF. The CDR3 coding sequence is TGTGCCAGCAGCTTAGGGACAACGGAGACCCAGTACTTC. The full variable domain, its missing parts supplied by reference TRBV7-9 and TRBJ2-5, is DTGVSQNPRHKITKRGQNVTFRCDPISEHNRLYWYRQTLGQGPEFLTYFQNEAQLEKSRLLSDRFSAERPKGSFSTLEIQRTEQGDSAMYLCASSLGTTETQYFGPGTRLLVL.

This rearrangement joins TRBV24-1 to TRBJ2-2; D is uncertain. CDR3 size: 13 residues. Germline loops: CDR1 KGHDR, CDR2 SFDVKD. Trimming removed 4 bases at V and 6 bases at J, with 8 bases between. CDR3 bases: TGTGCCACCAGTGACTCCAGACCCGGGGAGCTGTTTTTT. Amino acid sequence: CATSDSRPGELFF.

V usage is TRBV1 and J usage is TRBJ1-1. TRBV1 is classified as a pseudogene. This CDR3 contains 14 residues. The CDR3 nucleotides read TGCACCAGCAGCCAGCCCCAGCTGGACGCTGAAGCTTTCTTT. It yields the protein CTSSQPQLDAEAFF.

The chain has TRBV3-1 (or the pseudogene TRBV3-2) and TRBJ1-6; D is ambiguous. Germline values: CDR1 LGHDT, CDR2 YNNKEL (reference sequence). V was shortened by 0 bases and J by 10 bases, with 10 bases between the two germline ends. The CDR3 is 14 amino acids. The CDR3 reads CASSQEWNVSPLHF. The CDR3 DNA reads TGTGCCAGCAGCCAAGAGTGGAATGTATCACCCCTCCACTTT.

Written as DNA, the CDR3 is TGTGCCAGCAGCAGCCCCCAGGGGGGCGTCACAGATACGCAGTATTTT. Amino acid sequence: CASSSPQGGVTDTQYF. The chain combines TRBV5-6 with TRBJ2-3; tentatively, D is TRBD1 (7 bases). V was trimmed by 4 bases and J by 2 bases, leaving 17 bases between them. The CDR3 is 16 residues long. Germline CDR1 SGHDT, CDR2 YYEEEE.

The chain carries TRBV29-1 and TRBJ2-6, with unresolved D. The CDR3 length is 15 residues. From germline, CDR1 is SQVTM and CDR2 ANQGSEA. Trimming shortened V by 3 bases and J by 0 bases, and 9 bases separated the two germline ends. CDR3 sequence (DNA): TGCAGCGTTGACTCACAGCTCTCTGGGGCCAACGTCCTGACTTTC. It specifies CSVDSQLSGANVLTF.

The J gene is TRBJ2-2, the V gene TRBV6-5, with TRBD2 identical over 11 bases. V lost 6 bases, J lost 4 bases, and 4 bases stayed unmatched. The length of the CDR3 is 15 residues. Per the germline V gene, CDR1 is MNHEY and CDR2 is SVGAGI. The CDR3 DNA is TGTGCCAGCAGGACCGGGACTAGCGGCACCGGGGAGCTGTTTTTT. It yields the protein CASRTGTSGTGELFF.

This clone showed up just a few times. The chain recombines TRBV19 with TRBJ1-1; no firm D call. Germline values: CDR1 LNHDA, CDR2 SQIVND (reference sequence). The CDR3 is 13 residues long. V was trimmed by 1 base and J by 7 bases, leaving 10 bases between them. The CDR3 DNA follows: TGTGCCAGTAGTATAGGCCTTTCGCTTGAAGCTTTCTTT. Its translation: CASSIGLSLEAFF.

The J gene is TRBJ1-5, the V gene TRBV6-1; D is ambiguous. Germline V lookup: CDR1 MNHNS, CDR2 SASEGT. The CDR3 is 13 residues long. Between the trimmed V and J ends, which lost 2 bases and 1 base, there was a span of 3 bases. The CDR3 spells CASSERSNQPQHF. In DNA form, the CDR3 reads TGTGCCAGCAGTGAAAGGAGCAATCAGCCCCAGCATTTT.

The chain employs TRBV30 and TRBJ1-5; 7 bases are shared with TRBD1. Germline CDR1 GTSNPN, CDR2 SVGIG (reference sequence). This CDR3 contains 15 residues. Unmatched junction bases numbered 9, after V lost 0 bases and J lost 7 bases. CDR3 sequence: CAWSVLGGPGQPQHF. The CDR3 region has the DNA TGTGCCTGGAGTGTACTAGGGGGCCCAGGGCAGCCCCAGCATTTT.

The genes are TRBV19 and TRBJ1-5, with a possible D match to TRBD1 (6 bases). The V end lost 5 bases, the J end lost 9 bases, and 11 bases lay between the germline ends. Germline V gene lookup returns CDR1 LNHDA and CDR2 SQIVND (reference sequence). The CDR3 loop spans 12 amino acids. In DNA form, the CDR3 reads TGTGCCAGTAGTCCCTGGGGGCGGCCCCAGCATTTT. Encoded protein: CASSPWGRPQHF.

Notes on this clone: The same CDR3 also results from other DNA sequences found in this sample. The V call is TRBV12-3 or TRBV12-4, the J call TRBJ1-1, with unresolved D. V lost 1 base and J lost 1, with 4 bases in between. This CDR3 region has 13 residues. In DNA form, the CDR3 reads TGTGCCAGCAGTTTAGTAAGGAACACTGAAGCTTTCTTT. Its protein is CASSLVRNTEAFF.

The CDR3 nucleotides read TGTGCTAGTGGTTTCGGGGAGGACTACGAGCAGTACTTC. The encoded protein is CASGFGEDYEQYF. V and J are TRBV12-5 and TRBJ2-7; D is possibly TRBD2 (6 bases). This CDR3 contains 13 residues. Trimming left V 3 bases short and J 3 bases short, with 9 bases between. Germline assignment: CDR1 LGHNT and CDR2 FRNRAP.

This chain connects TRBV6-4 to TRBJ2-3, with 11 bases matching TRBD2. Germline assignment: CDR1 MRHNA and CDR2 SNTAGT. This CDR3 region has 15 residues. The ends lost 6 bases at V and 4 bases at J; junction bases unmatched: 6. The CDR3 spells CASSLSGGASDTQYF. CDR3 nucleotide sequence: TGTGCCAGCAGCCTTAGCGGGGGGGCGTCAGATACGCAGTATTTT.

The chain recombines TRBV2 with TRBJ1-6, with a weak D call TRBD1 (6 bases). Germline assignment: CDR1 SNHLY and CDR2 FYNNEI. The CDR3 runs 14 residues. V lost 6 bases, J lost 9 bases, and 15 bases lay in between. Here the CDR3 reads CASRDGTSRSPLHF. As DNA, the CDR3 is TGTGCCAGCAGGGATGGGACAAGTCGTTCACCCCTCCACTTT. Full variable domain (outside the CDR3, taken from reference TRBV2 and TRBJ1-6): EPEVTQTPSHQVTQMGQEVILRCVPISNHLYFYWYRQILGQKVEFLVSFYNNEISEKSEIFDDQFSVERPDGSNFTLKIRSTKLEDSAMYFCASRDGTSRSPLHFGNGTRLTVT.

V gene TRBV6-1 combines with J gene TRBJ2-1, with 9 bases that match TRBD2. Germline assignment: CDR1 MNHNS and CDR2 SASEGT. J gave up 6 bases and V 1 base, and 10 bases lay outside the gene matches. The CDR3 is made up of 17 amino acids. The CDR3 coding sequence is TGTGCCAGCAGTGAAGGCCTTAGCGGGGGAGCAAGCAATGAGCAGTTCTTC. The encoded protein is CASSEGLSGGASNEQFF.

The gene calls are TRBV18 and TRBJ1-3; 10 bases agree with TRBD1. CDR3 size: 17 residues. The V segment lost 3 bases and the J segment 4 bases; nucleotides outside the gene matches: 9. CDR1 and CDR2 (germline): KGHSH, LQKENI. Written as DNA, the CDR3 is TGTGCCAGCTCACCTACGACAGGGGGCATAATCGGAAACACCATATATTTT. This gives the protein CASSPTTGGIIGNTIYF. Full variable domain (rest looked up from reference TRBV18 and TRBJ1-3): NAGVMQNPRHLVRRRGQEARLRCSPMKGHSHVYWYRQLPEEGLKFMVYLQKENIIDESGMPKERFSAEFPKEGPSILRIQQVVRGDSAAYFCASSPTTGGIIGNTIYFGEGSWLTVV.

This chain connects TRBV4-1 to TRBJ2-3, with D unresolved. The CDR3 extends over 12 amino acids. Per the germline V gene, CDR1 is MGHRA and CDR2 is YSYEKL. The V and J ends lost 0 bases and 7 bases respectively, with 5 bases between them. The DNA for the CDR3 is TGCGCCAGCAGCCAAGATTTGAATACGCAGTATTTT. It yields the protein CASSQDLNTQYF.